This is a list of T cell receptor beta chains from one sample in a study of OX40 agonist ivuxolimab in advanced cancers. Data came from immunoSEQ multiplex PCR; TCRdb stores just in-frame clones and leaves some out. The table has 55,000 to 70,000 clones, 70% to 90% seen once. This sample comprised CD4+ or CD8+ T cells sorted from blood, obtained in a trial of the OX40 agonist ivuxolimab. The receptors derive from an adult with an advanced solid tumor such as melanoma, head and neck, liver or kidney cancer. CDR3s include the opening cysteine and the closing phenylalanine or tryptophan. Each record gives: CDR3 length, V gene, D gene, J gene, clone size, CDR3 DNA, CDR3 protein. The D gene is left open where the match is weak. Clone size appears in some rows only: once, few, many, or a class for an expanded clone.

len: 15
v_gene: TRBV5-8
d_gene: TRBD1
j_gene: TRBJ2-7
abundance: .
CDR3nt: TGTGCCAGCAGCTGGACGGGACAGGTCTCCTACGAGCAGTACTTC
CDR3aa: CASSWTGQVSYEQYF

len: 15
v_gene: TRBV5-4
d_gene: .
j_gene: TRBJ2-7
abundance: .
CDR3nt: TGTGCCAGCAGCTTGGATAGTGGTAGGAACTACGAGCAGTACTTC
CDR3aa: CASSLDSGRNYEQYF

len: 14
v_gene: TRBV5-1
d_gene: TRBD1
j_gene: TRBJ2-5
abundance: .
CDR3nt: TGCGCCAGCAGCCAGGACAGGGTACAAGAGACCCAGTACTTC
CDR3aa: CASSQDRVQETQYF

len: 16
v_gene: TRBV5-1
d_gene: TRBD1
j_gene: TRBJ1-6
abundance: .
CDR3nt: TGCGCCAGCAGCTTGGAAGGACAGGGGGCTCATTCACCCCTCCACTTT
CDR3aa: CASSLEGQGAHSPLHF

len: 16
v_gene: TRBV10-1
d_gene: TRBD2
j_gene: TRBJ2-3
abundance: .
CDR3nt: TGCGCCACCTCGGGAGGGAGTTTAGGACCCGCAGATACGCAGTATTTT
CDR3aa: CATSGGSLGPADTQYF

len: 18
v_gene: TRBV7-9
d_gene: TRBD1
j_gene: TRBJ1-4
abundance: .
CDR3nt: TGTGCCAGCAGCTTGGGCTCGGGACAGAGCCCAAGAGGTGAAAAACTGTTTTTT
CDR3aa: CASSLGSGQSPRGEKLFF

len: 13
v_gene: TRBV5-1
d_gene: .
j_gene: TRBJ1-5
abundance: .
CDR3nt: TGCGCCAGCAGCTTGAATCCCGGTCAGCCCCAGCATTTT
CDR3aa: CASSLNPGQPQHF

len: 15
v_gene: TRBV27
d_gene: .
j_gene: TRBJ2-2
abundance: .
CDR3nt: TGTGCCAGCAGTCCGGGCGGGTACAACACCGGGGAGCTGTTTTTT
CDR3aa: CASSPGGYNTGELFF

len: 15
v_gene: TRBV6-1
d_gene: .
j_gene: TRBJ2-1
abundance: .
CDR3nt: TGTGCCAGCAGTCGTCAGCACGACCCCTACAATGAGCAGTTCTTC
CDR3aa: CASSRQHDPYNEQFF

len: 17
v_gene: TRBV28
d_gene: TRBD1
j_gene: TRBJ2-6
abundance: .
CDR3nt: TGTGCCAGCAGCTTCTGGCAGGGGGCGGCTGGGGCCAACGTCCTGACTTTC
CDR3aa: CASSFWQGAAGANVLTF

len: 13
v_gene: TRBV27
d_gene: .
j_gene: TRBJ2-5
abundance: .
CDR3nt: TGTGCCAGCAGTTCCCGGTACCAAGAGACCCAGTACTTC
CDR3aa: CASSSRYQETQYF

len: 16
v_gene: TRBV7-3
d_gene: TRBD2
j_gene: TRBJ2-1
abundance: .
CDR3nt: TGTGCCAGCAGCTCGGGCGGGAGGGCCTCCTACAATGAGCAGTTCTTC
CDR3aa: CASSSGGRASYNEQFF

len: 14
v_gene: TRBV7-8
d_gene: TRBD1
j_gene: TRBJ1-5
abundance: few
CDR3nt: TGTGCCAGCAGCTTGGGACAGGGGGCGTCGCCCCAGCATTTT
CDR3aa: CASSLGQGASPQHF

len: 15
v_gene: TRBV7-6
d_gene: TRBD1
j_gene: TRBJ1-1
abundance: .
CDR3nt: TGTGCCAGCAGTTTTCTCGACAGGGGAGGCACTGAAGCTTTCTTT
CDR3aa: CASSFLDRGGTEAFF

len: 15
v_gene: TRBV11-2
d_gene: .
j_gene: TRBJ2-6
abundance: .
CDR3nt: TGTGCCAGCAGCTTAGCAGGGGCCGGGGCCAACGTCCTGACTTTC
CDR3aa: CASSLAGAGANVLTF

len: 12
v_gene: TRBV7-2
d_gene: .
j_gene: TRBJ1-2
abundance: .
CDR3nt: TGTGCCAGCAGCCCTTCTACGCGCGGCTACACCTTC
CDR3aa: CASSPSTRGYTF